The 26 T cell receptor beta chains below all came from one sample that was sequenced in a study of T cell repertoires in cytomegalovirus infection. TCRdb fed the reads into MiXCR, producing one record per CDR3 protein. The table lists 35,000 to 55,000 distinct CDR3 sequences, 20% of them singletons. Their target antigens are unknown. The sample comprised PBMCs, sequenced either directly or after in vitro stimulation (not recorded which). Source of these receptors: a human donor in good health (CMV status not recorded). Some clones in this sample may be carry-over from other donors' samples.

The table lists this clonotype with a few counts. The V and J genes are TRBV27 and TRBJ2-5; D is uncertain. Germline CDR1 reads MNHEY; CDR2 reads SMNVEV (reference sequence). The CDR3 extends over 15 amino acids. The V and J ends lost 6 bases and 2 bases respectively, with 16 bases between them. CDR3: CASRPRSTGQETQYF. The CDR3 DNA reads TGTGCCAGCAGGCCCAGGTCCACCGGACAAGAGACCCAGTACTTC.

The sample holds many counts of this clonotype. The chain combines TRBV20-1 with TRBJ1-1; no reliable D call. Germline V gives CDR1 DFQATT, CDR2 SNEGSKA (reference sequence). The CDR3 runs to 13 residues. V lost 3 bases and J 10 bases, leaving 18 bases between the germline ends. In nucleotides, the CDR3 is TGCAGTGCTAGGAAGGCCACCAATTTTCCAGCTTTCTTT. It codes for CSARKATNFPAFF.

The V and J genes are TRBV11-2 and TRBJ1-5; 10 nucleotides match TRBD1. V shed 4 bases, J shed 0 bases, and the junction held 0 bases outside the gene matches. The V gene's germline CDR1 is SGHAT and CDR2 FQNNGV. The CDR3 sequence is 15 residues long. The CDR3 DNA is TGTGCCAGCAGCTGGGACAGGGGTAGCAATCAGCCCCAGCATTTT. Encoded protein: CASSWDRGSNQPQHF.

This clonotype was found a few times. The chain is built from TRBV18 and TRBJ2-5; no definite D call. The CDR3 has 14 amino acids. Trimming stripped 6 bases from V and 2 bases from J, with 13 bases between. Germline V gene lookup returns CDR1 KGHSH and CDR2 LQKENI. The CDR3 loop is CASSETRDQETQYF. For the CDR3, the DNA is TGTGCCAGCTCGGAAACAAGGGATCAAGAGACCCAGTACTTC.

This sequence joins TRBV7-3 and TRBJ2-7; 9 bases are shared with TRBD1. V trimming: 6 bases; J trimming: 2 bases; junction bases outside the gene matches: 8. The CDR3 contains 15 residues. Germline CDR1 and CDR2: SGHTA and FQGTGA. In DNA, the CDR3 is TGTGCCAGCAGTATCCCACAGGGGGCCCCCTACGAGCAGTACTTC. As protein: CASSIPQGAPYEQYF.

CDR3 nucleotide sequence: TGTGCCAGTAGTATCCCTGGGGGCGCGACTGAAGCTTTCTTT. Amino acid sequence: CASSIPGGATEAFF. This rearrangement joins TRBV19 to TRBJ1-1; a weak D match, TRBD1 (6 bases). CDR1 and CDR2 from the germline V gene are LNHDA and SQIVND (reference sequence). The CDR3 is made up of 14 amino acids. Trimming pared 3 bases from V and 5 bases from J, leaving 13 bases between. Looking up the rest from reference TRBV19 and TRBJ1-1 gives the full variable domain: DGGITQSPKYLFRKEGQNVTLSCEQNLNHDAMYWYRQDPGQGLRLIYYSQIVNDFQKGDIAEGYSVSREKKESFPLTVTSAQKNPTAFYLCASSIPGGATEAFFGQGTRLTVV.

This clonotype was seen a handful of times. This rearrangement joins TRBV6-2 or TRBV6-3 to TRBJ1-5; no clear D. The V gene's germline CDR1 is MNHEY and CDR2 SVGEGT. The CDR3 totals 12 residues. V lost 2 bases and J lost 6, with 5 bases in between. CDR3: CASSYGGQPQHF. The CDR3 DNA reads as TGTGCCAGCAGTTACGGCGGTCAGCCCCAGCATTTT.

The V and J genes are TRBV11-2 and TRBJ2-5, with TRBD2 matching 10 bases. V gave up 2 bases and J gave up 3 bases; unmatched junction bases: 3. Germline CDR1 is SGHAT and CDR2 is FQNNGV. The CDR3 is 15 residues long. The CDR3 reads CASSLQGTSEETQYF. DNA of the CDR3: TGTGCCAGCAGCTTACAAGGGACTAGCGAAGAGACCCAGTACTTC.

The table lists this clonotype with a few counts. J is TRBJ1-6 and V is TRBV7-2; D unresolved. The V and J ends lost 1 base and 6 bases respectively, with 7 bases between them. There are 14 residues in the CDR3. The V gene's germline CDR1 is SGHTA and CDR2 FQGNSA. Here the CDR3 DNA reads TGTGCCAGCAGCTTAGAAAGGGTTAATTCACCCCTCCACTTT. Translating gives CASSLERVNSPLHF.

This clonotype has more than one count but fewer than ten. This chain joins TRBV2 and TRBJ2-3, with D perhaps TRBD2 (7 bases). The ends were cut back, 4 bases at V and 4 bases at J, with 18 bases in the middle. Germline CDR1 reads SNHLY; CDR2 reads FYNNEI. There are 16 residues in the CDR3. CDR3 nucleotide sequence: TGTGCCAGCAGTGCACTAAGGGGAGGGGGTGCAGATACGCAGTATTTT. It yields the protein CASSALRGGGADTQYF.

CDR3: CASSLGGGYEQYF. The CDR3 DNA is TGTGCCAGCAGCTTGGGAGGGGGTTACGAGCAGTACTTC. This rearrangement joins TRBV5-5 to TRBJ2-7; TRBD1 is a possible D gene (6 bases). Germline CDR1 reads SGHKS; CDR2 reads YYEKEE (reference sequence). The CDR3 runs to 13 residues. V was cut by 0 bases and J by 4 bases, with 8 bases left in between.

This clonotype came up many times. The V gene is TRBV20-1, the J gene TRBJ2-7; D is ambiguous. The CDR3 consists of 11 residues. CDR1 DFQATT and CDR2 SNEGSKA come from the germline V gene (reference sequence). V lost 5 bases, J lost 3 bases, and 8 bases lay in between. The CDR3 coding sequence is TGCAGTGCTCAGCGAATCTACGAGCAGTACTTC. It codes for CSAQRIYEQYF.

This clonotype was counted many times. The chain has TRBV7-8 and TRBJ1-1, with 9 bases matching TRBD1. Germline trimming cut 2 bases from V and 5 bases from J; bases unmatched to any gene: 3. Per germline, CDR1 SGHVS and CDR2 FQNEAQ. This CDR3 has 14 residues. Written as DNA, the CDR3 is TGTGCCAGCAGCTTATTTGACAGGGGGACTGAAGCTTTCTTT. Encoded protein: CASSLFDRGTEAFF.

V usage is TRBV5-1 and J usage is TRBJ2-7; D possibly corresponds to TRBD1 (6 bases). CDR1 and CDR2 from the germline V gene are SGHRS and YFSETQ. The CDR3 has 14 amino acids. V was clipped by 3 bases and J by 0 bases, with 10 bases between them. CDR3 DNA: TGCGCCAGCAGCTGGGGGCCAGACTCCTACGAGCAGTACTTC. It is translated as CASSWGPDSYEQYF.

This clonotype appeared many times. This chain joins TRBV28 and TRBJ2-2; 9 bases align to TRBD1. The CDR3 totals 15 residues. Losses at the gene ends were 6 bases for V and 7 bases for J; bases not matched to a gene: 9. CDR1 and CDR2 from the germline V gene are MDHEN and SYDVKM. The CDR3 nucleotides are TGTGCCAGCAGCCCCGGGACAGGGCAGAGCGGGGAGCTGTTTTTT. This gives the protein CASSPGTGQSGELFF.

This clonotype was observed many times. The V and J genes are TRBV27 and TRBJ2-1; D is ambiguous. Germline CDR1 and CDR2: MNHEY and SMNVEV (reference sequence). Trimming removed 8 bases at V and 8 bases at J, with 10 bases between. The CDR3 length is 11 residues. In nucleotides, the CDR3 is TGTGCCAGCGCTGCGCTGGATGAGCAGTTCTTC. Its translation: CASAALDEQFF.

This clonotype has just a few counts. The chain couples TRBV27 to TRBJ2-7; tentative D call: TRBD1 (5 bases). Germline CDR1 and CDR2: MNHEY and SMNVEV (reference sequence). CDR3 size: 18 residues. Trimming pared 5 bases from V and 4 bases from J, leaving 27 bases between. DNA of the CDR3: TGTGCCAGCAGTAGCTCCACCATTCCAGGGTTGAAGGCGTACGAGCAGTACTTC. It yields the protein CASSSSTIPGLKAYEQYF.

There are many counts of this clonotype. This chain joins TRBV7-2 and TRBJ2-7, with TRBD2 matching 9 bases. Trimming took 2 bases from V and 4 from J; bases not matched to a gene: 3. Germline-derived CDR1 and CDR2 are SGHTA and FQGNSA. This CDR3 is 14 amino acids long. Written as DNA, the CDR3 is TGTGCCAGCAGCTTACGCGGGGGGGCTTACGAGCAGTACTTC. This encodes CASSLRGGAYEQYF. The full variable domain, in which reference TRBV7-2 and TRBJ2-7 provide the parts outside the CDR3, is GAGVSQSPSNKVTEKGKDVELRCDPISGHTALYWYRQSLGQGLEFLIYFQGNSAPDKSGLPSDRFSAERTGGSVSTLTIQRTQQEDSAVYLCASSLRGGAYEQYFGPGTRLTVT.

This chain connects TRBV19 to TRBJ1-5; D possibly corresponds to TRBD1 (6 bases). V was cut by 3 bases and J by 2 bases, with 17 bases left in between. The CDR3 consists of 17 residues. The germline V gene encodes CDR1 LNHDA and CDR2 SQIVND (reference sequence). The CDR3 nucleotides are TGTGCCAGTAGTATCCGTTCCAGGGGAGTTGGCAATCAGCCCCAGCATTTT. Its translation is CASSIRSRGVGNQPQHF.

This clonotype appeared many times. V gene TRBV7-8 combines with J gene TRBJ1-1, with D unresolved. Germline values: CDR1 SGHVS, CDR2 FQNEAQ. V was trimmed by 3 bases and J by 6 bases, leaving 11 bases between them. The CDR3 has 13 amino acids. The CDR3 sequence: CASSFGPPAEAFF. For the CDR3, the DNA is TGTGCCAGCAGCTTTGGCCCCCCCGCTGAAGCTTTCTTT. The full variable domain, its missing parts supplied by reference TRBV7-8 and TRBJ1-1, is GAGVSQSPRYKVAKRGQDVALRCDPISGHVSLFWYQQALGQGPEFLTYFQNEAQLDKSGLPSDRFFAERPEGSVSTLKIQRTQQEDSAVYLCASSFGPPAEAFFGQGTRLTVV.

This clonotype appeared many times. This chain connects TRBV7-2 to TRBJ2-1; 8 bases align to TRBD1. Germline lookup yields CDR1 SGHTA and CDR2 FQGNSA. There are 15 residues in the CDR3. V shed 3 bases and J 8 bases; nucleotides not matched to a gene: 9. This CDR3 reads CASSFRQGWVYEQFF. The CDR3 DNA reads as TGTGCCAGCAGCTTTCGACAGGGGTGGGTTTATGAGCAGTTCTTC.

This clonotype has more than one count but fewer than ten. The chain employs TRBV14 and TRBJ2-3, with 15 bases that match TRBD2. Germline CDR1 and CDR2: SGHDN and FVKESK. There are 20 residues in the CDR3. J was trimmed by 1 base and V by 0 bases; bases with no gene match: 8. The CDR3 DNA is TGTGCCAGCAGCCAAGACCCCGGGACTAGCGGGGGGTTGGGCACAGATACGCAGTATTTT. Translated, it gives CASSQDPGTSGGLGTDTQYF.

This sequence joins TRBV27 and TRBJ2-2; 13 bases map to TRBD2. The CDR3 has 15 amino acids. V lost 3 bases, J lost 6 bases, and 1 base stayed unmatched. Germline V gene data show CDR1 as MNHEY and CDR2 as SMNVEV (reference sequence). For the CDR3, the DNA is TGTGCCAGCAGTTTGGGACTAGCGGGGTCCGGGGAGCTGTTTTTT. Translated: CASSLGLAGSGELFF.

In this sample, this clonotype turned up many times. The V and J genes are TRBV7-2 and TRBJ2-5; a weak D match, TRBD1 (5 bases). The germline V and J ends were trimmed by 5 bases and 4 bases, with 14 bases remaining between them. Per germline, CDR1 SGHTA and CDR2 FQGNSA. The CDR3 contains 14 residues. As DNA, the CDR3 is TGTGCCAGCAGCCCGGTGGGGCAGGGAGAGACCCAGTACTTC. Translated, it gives CASSPVGQGETQYF.

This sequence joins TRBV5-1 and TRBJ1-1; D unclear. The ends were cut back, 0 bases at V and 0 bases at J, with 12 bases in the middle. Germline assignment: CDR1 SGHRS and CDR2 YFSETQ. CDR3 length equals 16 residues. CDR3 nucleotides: TGCGCCAGCAGCTTGGAGTCGCTCGAACTGAACACTGAAGCTTTCTTT. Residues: CASSLESLELNTEAFF.

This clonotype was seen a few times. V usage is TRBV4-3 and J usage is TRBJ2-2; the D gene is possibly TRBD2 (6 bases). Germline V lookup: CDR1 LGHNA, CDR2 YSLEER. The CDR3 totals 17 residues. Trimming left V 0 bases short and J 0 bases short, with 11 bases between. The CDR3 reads CASSQDIPGANTGELFF. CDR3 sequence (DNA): TGCGCCAGCAGCCAAGATATCCCGGGAGCGAACACCGGGGAGCTGTTTTTT.